This TCR beta chain was recorded in a study of human T cells and chemical hapten exposure. MiXCR, applied by TCRdb to the RACE reads, yields one record per CDR3 protein. This repertoire shows 180,000 or so distinct CDR3 sequences, approximately 15% found once; its top ten account for approximately 1.5%. This clonotype was seen only a few times. CDR1 MNHNS and CDR2 SASEGT come from the germline V gene. V lost 6 bases to trimming and J lost 1 base; unmatched junction nucleotides: 5. The CDR3 has 14 residues. Documented time point: patch test 1, 2 weeks after DPC sensitization. Treatment meaning: therapeutic diphenylcyclopropenone sensitization with weekly scalp DPC.

The sequences come from whole blood, collected in connection with sensitization to the hapten diphenylcyclopropenone (DPC). The origin of this receptor is a woman aged 25 to 39 with alopecia areata. Some clones in this sample may be carry-over from other donors' samples. The chain couples TRBV6-1 to TRBJ1-1, with 7 positions matching TRBD1. CDR3 in amino acids: CASRKQGTNTEAFF. Here the CDR3 DNA reads TGTGCCAGCAGGAAACAGGGGACGAACACTGAAGCTTTCTTT.